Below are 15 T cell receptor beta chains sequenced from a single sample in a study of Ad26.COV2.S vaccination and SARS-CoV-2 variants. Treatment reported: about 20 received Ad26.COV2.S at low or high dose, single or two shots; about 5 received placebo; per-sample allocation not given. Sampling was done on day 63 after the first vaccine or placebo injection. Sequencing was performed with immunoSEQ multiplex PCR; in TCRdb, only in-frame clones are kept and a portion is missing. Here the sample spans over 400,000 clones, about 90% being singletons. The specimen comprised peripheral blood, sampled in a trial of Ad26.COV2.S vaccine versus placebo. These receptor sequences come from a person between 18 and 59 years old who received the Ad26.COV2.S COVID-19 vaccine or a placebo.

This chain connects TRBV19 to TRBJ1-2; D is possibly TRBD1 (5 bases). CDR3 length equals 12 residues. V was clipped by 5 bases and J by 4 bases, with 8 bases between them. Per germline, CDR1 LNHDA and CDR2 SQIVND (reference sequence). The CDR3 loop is CASSDRGYGYTF. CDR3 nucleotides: TGTGCCAGTAGTGATAGGGGCTATGGCTACACCTTC.

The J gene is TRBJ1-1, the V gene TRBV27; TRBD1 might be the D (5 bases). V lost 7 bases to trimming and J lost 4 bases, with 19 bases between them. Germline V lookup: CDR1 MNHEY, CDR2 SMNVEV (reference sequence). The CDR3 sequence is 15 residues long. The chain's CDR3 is CASTSGTPVSTEAFF. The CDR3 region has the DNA TGTGCCAGCACTTCAGGGACCCCCGTCAGCACTGAAGCTTTCTTT.

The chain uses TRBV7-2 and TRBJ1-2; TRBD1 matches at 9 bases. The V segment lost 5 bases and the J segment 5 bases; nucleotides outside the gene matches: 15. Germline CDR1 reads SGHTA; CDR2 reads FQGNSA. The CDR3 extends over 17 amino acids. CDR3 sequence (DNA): TGTGCCAGCAGCCCTGACAGGGGGAGCTCGATCCGTTATGGCTACACCTTC. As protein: CASSPDRGSSIRYGYTF.

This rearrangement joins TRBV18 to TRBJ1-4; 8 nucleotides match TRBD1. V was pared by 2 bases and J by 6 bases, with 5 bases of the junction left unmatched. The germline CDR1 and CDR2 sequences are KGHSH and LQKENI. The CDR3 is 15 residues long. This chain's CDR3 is CASSPGQGPDEKLFF. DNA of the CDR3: TGTGCCAGCTCACCAGGACAGGGCCCGGATGAAAAACTGTTTTTT.

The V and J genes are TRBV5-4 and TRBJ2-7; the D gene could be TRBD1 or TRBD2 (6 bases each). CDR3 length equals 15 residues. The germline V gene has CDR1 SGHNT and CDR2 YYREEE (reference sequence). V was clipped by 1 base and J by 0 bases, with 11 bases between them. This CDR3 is CASSLNGGRSYEQYF. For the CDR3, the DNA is TGTGCCAGCAGCTTGAACGGGGGCCGCTCCTACGAGCAGTACTTC. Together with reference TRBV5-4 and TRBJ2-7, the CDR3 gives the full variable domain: ETGVTQSPTHLIKTRGQQVTLRCSSQSGHNTVSWYQQALGQGPQFIFQYYREEENGRGNFPPRFSGLQFPNYSSELNVNALELDDSALYLCASSLNGGRSYEQYFGPGTRLTVT.

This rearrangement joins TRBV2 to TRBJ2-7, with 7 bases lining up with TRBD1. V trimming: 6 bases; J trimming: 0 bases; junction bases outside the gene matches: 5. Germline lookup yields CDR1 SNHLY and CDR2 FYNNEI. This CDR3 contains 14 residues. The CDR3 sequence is CASSNRDSSYEQYF. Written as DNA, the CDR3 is TGTGCCAGCAGCAACAGGGACAGCTCCTACGAGCAGTACTTC.

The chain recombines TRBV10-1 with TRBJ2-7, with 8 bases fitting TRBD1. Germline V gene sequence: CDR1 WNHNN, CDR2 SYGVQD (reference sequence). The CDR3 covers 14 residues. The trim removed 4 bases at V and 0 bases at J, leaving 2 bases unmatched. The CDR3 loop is CASSGQGSSYEQYF. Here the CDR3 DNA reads TGCGCCAGCAGTGGACAGGGGAGCTCCTACGAGCAGTACTTC.

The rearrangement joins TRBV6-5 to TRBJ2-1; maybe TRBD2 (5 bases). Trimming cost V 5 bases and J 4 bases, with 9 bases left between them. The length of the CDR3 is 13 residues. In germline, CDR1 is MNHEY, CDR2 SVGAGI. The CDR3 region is CASSIGVYNEQFF. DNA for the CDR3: TGTGCCAGCAGTATCGGGGTTTACAATGAGCAGTTCTTC.

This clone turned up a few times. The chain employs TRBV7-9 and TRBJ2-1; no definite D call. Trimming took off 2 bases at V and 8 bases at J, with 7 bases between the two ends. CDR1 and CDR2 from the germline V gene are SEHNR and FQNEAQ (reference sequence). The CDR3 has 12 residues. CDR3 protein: CASSLSRDEQFF. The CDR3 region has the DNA TGTGCCAGCAGCTTAAGCCGGGATGAGCAGTTCTTC.

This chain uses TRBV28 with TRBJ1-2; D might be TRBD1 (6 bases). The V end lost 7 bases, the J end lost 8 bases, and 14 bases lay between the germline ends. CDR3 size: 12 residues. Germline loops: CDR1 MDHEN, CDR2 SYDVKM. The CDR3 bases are TGTGCCAGCACTCCAGGGGATAGAGGCTACACCTTC. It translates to CASTPGDRGYTF.

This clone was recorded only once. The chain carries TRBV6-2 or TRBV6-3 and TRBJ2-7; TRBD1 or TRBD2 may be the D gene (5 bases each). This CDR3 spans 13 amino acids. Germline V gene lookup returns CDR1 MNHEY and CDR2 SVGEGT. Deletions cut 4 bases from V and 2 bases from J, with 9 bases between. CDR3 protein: CASSWGYPYEQYF. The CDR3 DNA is TGTGCCAGCAGTTGGGGGTATCCCTACGAGCAGTACTTC.

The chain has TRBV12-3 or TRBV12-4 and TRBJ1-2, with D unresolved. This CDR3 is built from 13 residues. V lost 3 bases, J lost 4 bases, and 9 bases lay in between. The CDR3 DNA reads TGTGCCAGCAGTTTGGCGAACGGCTATGGCTACACCTTC. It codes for CASSLANGYGYTF.

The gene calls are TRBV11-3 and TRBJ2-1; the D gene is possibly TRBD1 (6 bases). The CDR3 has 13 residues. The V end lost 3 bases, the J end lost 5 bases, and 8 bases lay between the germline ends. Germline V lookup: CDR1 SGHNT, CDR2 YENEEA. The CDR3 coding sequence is TGTGCCAGCAGCTTCGGGACAAACAATGAGCAGTTCTTC. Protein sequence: CASSFGTNNEQFF.

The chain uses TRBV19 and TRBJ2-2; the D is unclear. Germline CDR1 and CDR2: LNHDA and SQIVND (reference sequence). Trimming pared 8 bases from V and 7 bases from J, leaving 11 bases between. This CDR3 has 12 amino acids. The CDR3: CASLGKIGELFF. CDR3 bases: TGTGCCAGTCTAGGGAAGATCGGGGAGCTGTTTTTT. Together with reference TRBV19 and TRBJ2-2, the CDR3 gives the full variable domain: DGGITQSPKYLFRKEGQNVTLSCEQNLNHDAMYWYRQDPGQGLRLIYYSQIVNDFQKGDIAEGYSVSREKKESFPLTVTSAQKNPTAFYLCASLGKIGELFFGEGSRLTVL.

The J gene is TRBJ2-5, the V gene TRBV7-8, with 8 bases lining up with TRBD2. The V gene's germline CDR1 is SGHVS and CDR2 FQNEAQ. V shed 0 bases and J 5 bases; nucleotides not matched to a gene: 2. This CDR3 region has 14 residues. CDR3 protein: CASSLASSGETQYF. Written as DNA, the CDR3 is TGTGCCAGCAGCTTAGCTTCTAGCGGGGAGACCCAGTACTTC. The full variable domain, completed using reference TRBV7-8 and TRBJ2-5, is GAGVSQSPRYKVAKRGQDVALRCDPISGHVSLFWYQQALGQGPEFLTYFQNEAQLDKSGLPSDRFFAERPEGSVSTLKIQRTQQEDSAVYLCASSLASSGETQYFGPGTRLLVL.